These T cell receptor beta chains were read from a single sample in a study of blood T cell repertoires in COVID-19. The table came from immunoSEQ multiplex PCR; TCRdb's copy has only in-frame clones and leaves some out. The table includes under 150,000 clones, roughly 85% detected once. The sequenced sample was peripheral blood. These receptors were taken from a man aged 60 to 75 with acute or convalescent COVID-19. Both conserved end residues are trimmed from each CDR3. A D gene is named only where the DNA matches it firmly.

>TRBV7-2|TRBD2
ASSLQVTSGSGELF
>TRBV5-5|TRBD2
ASSQGLAGVYNEQF
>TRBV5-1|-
ASSPEAASNTEAF
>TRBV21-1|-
ASSPLCERLSGANVLT
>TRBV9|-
ASSVGHTAYEQY
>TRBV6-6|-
ASRAIDSMNTEAF
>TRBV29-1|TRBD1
SVGQGYTGELF
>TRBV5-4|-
ASSLAQFNYGYT
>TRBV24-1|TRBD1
ATGGTGPEQY
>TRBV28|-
ASSFQGYGYT
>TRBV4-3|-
ASSQNGEETQY
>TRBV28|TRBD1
ASSFVRGRGETQY
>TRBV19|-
ASSTGVREDGYT
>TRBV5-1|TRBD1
ASSYGTARGVNTEAF
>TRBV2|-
ASSDAARNQPQH
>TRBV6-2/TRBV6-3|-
ASSLGGGYT
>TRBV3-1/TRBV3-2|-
ASPAAPYEQY
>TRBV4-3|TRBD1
ASSGGTGGMGLF
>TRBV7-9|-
ASSPSAARRAKNIQY
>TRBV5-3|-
ARSLLAGYRYEQF
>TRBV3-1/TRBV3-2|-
ASSQGFQGMGLF
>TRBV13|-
ASSSRFPGGGEGWQETQY
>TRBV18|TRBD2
ASSPESGGNYNEQF
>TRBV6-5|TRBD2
ASSPLAGVREQY
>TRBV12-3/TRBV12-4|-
ASSAGGYGYT
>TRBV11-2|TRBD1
ASSSNRGLGGYT
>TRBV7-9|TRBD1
ASSFNRGPPTNEKLF
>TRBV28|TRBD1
ASSPGTGGVQPQH
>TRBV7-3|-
ASSLQGSNTGELF
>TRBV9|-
ASSGRNEQF
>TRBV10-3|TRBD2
ATLQGLADNEQF
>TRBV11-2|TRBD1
ASSLGAWGQPNEKLF
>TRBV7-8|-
ASSLGLRLQPQH
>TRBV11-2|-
ASSLGGGLTEAF
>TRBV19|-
ASTPLGGGEQY
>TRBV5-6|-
ASSSGGSETYGYT
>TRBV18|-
ATAGAPSGNTIY
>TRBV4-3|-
ASSQDRQVYGQPQH